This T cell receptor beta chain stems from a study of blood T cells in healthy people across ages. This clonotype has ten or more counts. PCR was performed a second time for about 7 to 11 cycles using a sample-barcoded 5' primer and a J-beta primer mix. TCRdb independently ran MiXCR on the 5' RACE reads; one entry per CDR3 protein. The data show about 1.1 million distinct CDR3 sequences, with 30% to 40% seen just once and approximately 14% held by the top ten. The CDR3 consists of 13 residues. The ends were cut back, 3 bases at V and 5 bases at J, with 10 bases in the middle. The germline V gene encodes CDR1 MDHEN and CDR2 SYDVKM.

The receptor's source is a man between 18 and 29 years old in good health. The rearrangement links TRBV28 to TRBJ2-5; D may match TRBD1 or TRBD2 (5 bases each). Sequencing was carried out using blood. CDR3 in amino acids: CASSFGGLETQYF. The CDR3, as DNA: TGTGCCAGCAGTTTTGGGGGTTTGGAGACCCAGTACTTC. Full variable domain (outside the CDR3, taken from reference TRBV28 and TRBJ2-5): DVKVTQSSRYLVKRTGEKVFLECVQDMDHENMFWYRQDPGLGLRLIYFSYDVKMKEKGDIPEGYSVSREKKERFSLILESASTNQTSMYLCASSFGGLETQYFGPGTRLLVL.